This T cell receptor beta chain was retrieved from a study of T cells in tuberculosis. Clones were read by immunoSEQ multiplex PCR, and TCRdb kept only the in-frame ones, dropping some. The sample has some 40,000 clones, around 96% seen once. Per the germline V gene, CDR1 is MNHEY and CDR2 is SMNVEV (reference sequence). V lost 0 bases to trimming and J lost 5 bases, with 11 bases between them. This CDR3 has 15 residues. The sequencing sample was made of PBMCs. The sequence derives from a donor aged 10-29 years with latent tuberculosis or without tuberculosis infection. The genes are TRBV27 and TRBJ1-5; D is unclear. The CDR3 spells CASSLSGSPDQPQHF. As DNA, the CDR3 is TGTGCCAGCAGTTTATCGGGCAGTCCCGATCAGCCCCAGCATTTT.